This passage covers 22 T cell receptor beta chains from one sample sequenced in a study of patients and donors after allogeneic stem cell transplantation (dated by TCRdb to about 2020). The library was obtained by RT-PCR. Instrument on record: NextSeq 550. In-frame beta chains were kept once TCRdb had trimmed the public reads at Q25 with fastp and called clones with MiXCR. Rows with a matching CDR3 protein are joined into one entry that keeps the most common DNA and genes. In all, the sample holds 200,000 to 250,000 distinct CDR3 sequences, and around an eighth of those were seen once. Under 14% of the sample is held by the ten biggest clonotypes. Sequenced input: blood, either unsorted or a sorted T cell fraction (not recorded which). Receptor source: a human donor who was either an allogeneic HSCT recipient or a stem cell or donor lymphocyte infusion donor (not recorded which). It is not recorded whose cells these are; they may come from a transplant donor.

The chain has TRBV2 and TRBJ2-5; D is perhaps TRBD1 (7 bases). The CDR3 has 15 amino acids. Germline values: CDR1 SNHLY, CDR2 FYNNEI. V was trimmed by 1 base and J by 7 bases, leaving 16 bases between them. CDR3 in amino acids: CASSEVGLPGGTQYF. In DNA, the CDR3 is TGTGCCAGCAGTGAAGTTGGACTACCAGGGGGGACCCAGTACTTC.

This clonotype was detected a few times. CDR3 sequence reads: CASSLAGDRTANYGYTF. The CDR3 coding sequence is TGCGCCAGCAGCTTGGCAGGAGACAGAACCGCAAACTATGGCTACACCTTC. The gene calls are TRBV5-1 and TRBJ1-2; possibly TRBD1 for D (5 bases). Trimming took 0 bases from V and 2 from J, leaving 17 bases between them. CDR3 length equals 17 residues. Per the germline V gene, CDR1 is SGHRS and CDR2 is YFSETQ.

V is TRBV20-1 and J is TRBJ2-7; TRBD1 agrees at 7 bases. This CDR3 comprises 15 residues. J gave up 3 bases and V 2 bases, and 10 bases lay outside the gene matches. CDR1 and CDR2 (germline): DFQATT, SNEGSKA (reference sequence). CDR3 residues: CSARQGQRTFYEQYF. CDR3 DNA sequence: TGCAGTGCTAGACAGGGACAGAGGACCTTCTACGAGCAGTACTTC.

The V gene is TRBV20-1, the J gene TRBJ1-3; D is ambiguous. V was pared by 6 bases and J by 2 bases, with 11 bases between. CDR1 and CDR2 from the germline V gene are DFQATT and SNEGSKA (reference sequence). The CDR3 spans 13 residues. CDR3 nucleotide sequence: TGCAGTGCCCTCGGGGATCCTGGAAACACCATATATTTT. Amino acid sequence: CSALGDPGNTIYF.

This clonotype was counted between two and nine times. The chain employs TRBV12-3 or TRBV12-4 and TRBJ2-5, with D possibly being TRBD2 (6 bases). The length of the CDR3 is 15 residues. Deletions cut 3 bases from V and 2 bases from J, with 13 bases between. The CDR3 loop reads CASSFGVADQETQYF. The DNA of the CDR3 is TGTGCCAGCAGTTTTGGGGTAGCGGATCAAGAGACCCAGTACTTC.

This clonotype occurred many times. V usage is TRBV5-4 and J usage is TRBJ2-7; TRBD2 might be the D (5 bases). Trimming left V 1 base short and J 4 bases short, with 12 bases between. The CDR3 is 14 residues long. CDR1 and CDR2 (germline): SGHNT, YYREEE (reference sequence). In DNA form, the CDR3 reads TGTGCCAGCAGCTTGCCGGGATTTCAATACGAGCAGTACTTC. Protein product: CASSLPGFQYEQYF.

The chain carries TRBV7-3 and TRBJ2-1; 12 nucleotides match TRBD1. Trimming removed 4 bases from V and 9 bases from J; junction bases left unmatched: 19. This CDR3 is built from 19 residues. Germline CDR1 and CDR2: SGHTA and FQGTGA. DNA for the CDR3: TGTGCCAGCAGCTCCAGAGCCGGGACAGGGGGCGCGGGGGTCGGTGAGCAGTTCTTC. It codes for CASSSRAGTGGAGVGEQFF. Variable domain in full (rest from reference TRBV7-3 and TRBJ2-1): GAGVSQTPSNKVTEKGKYVELRCDPISGHTALYWYRQSLGQGPEFLIYFQGTGAADDSGLPNDRFFAVRPEGSVSTLKIQRTERGDSAVYLCASSSRAGTGGAGVGEQFFGPGTRLTVL.

The V gene is TRBV6-1, the J gene TRBJ1-2; tentatively, D is TRBD1 (6 bases). From germline, CDR1 is MNHNS and CDR2 SASEGT. The CDR3 covers 17 residues. The ends were cut back, 4 bases at V and 4 bases at J, with 22 bases in the middle. For the CDR3, the DNA is TGTGCCAGCAGTGGACCCCGAACCACAGGGCTTGGCTATGGCTACACCTTC. Translation: CASSGPRTTGLGYGYTF.

The V and J genes are TRBV6-5 and TRBJ2-1; 13 bases match TRBD2. Per the germline V gene, CDR1 is MNHEY and CDR2 is SVGAGI. The CDR3 totals 18 residues. V was pared by 2 bases and J by 1 base, with 5 bases of the junction left unmatched. CDR3 protein: CASSYPGLAGVSYNEQFF. In nucleotides, the CDR3 is TGTGCCAGCAGTTACCCCGGACTAGCGGGGGTTTCCTACAATGAGCAGTTCTTC.

V usage is TRBV6-1 and J usage is TRBJ1-5; weak D call: TRBD1 (6 bases). The CDR3 totals 13 residues. The V and J ends lost 5 bases and 9 bases respectively, with 14 bases between them. The germline gives CDR1 MNHNS, CDR2 SASEGT. The CDR3 sequence: CASSTKGHGPQHF. The CDR3 DNA reads as TGTGCCAGCAGTACGAAGGGACACGGGCCCCAGCATTTT.

This clonotype was counted between two and nine times. The gene calls are TRBV4-1 and TRBJ1-1; weak D call: TRBD1 (5 bases). CDR3 length: 15 residues. V lost 4 bases to trimming and J lost 3 bases, with 15 bases between them. Looked up from germline, CDR1 is MGHRA and CDR2 is YSYEKL. This chain's CDR3 is CASSPGPWRDTEAFF. The CDR3 coding sequence is TGCGCCAGCAGCCCGGGACCTTGGAGGGACACTGAAGCTTTCTTT.

This clonotype turned up a few times. At one boundary the junction diverges from the germline segment, which might be a read error. The J gene is TRBJ2-1, the V gene TRBV27; possible D gene TRBD2, 6 bases. CDR3 size: 13 residues. Germline V lookup: CDR1 MNHEY, CDR2 SMNVEV (reference sequence). The DNA for the CDR3 is TGTGCCAGCACCGGACTATCCTTCAATGAGCAGTTCTTC. Protein product: CASTGLSFNEQFF.

The chain has TRBV7-2 and TRBJ2-1; D not certain. The CDR3 loop spans 15 amino acids. Germline CDR1 reads SGHTA; CDR2 reads FQGNSA. The V gene lost 4 bases and the J gene lost 5 bases, with 15 bases spanning the gap. The CDR3, as DNA: TGTGCCAGCAGCTATAACAGTTTTGCAGACAATGAGCAGTTCTTC. Translated: CASSYNSFADNEQFF. Variable domain in full (rest from reference TRBV7-2 and TRBJ2-1): GAGVSQSPSNKVTEKGKDVELRCDPISGHTALYWYRQSLGQGLEFLIYFQGNSAPDKSGLPSDRFSAERTGGSVSTLTIQRTQQEDSAVYLCASSYNSFADNEQFFGPGTRLTVL.

In its sample, this clonotype was seen a few times. CDR3 nucleotide sequence: TGTGCCAGCAGCTCACCCAAGGTCTCCTACGAGCAGTACTTC. It translates to CASSSPKVSYEQYF. The chain carries TRBV5-6 and TRBJ2-7; D unresolved. CDR1 SGHDT and CDR2 YYEEEE come from the germline V gene. V lost 3 bases to trimming and J lost 0 bases, with 10 bases between them. The CDR3 has 14 residues.

This clonotype appeared many times. V gene TRBV5-6 combines with J gene TRBJ1-2; D remains unclear. The V gene lost 0 bases and the J gene lost 1 base, with 10 bases spanning the gap. The CDR3 runs 15 residues. Germline CDR1 SGHDT, CDR2 YYEEEE. CDR3 sequence (DNA): TGTGCCAGCAGCTTGGGGGCCGTAATTAACTATGGCTACACCTTC. This translates into CASSLGAVINYGYTF.

The chain employs TRBV28 and TRBJ1-2; no reliable D call. Germline CDR1 MDHEN, CDR2 SYDVKM. The CDR3 length is 13 residues. The V gene lost 3 bases and the J gene lost 7 bases, with 12 bases spanning the gap. CDR3 sequence (DNA): TGTGCCAGCAGTTTCACCGGAGTATTTGGCTACACCTTC. It codes for CASSFTGVFGYTF.

This clonotype was recorded a few times. V usage is TRBV30 and J usage is TRBJ1-2; tentative D call: TRBD1 (5 bases). Germline V gene data show CDR1 as GTSNPN and CDR2 as SVGIG (reference sequence). V was cut by 4 bases and J by 2 bases, with 11 bases left in between. This CDR3 is 13 amino acids long. CDR3 protein: CAWMIGENYGYTF. In DNA form, the CDR3 reads TGTGCCTGGATGATAGGGGAGAACTATGGCTACACCTTC.

Many counts were recorded for this clonotype. This chain's CDR3 is CASSLNYRSTDTQYF. In DNA, the CDR3 is TGTGCCAGCAGCTTAAACTACCGAAGCACAGATACGCAGTATTTT. V and J are TRBV7-8 and TRBJ2-3; D uncertain. Trimming shortened V by 2 bases and J by 0 bases, and 9 bases separated the two germline ends. The CDR3 totals 15 residues. CDR1 is SGHVS, CDR2 FQNEAQ, per germline.

This clonotype has just a few counts. The chain has TRBV11-1 and TRBJ2-1; D uncertain. The CDR3 is made up of 14 amino acids. Between the trimmed V and J ends, which lost 4 bases and 7 bases, there was a span of 14 bases. CDR1 is SGHAT, CDR2 FQDESV, per germline (reference sequence). CDR3 sequence: CASSSQTRGNEQFF. The CDR3 nucleotides are TGTGCCAGCAGCTCCCAGACTCGTGGGAATGAGCAGTTCTTC. Variable domain in full (rest from reference TRBV11-1 and TRBJ2-1): EAEVAQSPRYKITEKSQAVAFWCDPISGHATLYWYRQILGQGPELLVQFQDESVVDDSQLPKDRFSAERLKGVDSTLKIQPAELGDSAMYLCASSSQTRGNEQFFGPGTRLTVL.

This clonotype was detected a few times. The chain employs TRBV12-3 or TRBV12-4 and TRBJ2-6; a possible D gene is TRBD1 (5 bases). V gave up 9 bases and J gave up 0 bases, with 9 bases separating them. CDR3 length: 14 amino acids. The CDR3 region has the DNA TGTGCCAGTAGGGGCCTCTCTGGGGCCAACGTCCTGACTTTC. It translates to CASRGLSGANVLTF.

The V call is TRBV9, the J call TRBJ1-1, with 7 bases that match TRBD1. CDR3 length equals 13 residues. Looked up from germline, CDR1 is SGDLS and CDR2 is YYNGEE. J lost 11 bases, V lost 0 bases, and 7 bases had no gene match. Here the CDR3 reads CASSVVEGAGAFF. In nucleotides, the CDR3 is TGTGCCAGCAGCGTAGTCGAGGGGGCGGGGGCTTTCTTT.

This clonotype was seen more than once but under ten times. This rearrangement joins TRBV27 to TRBJ2-2; TRBD2 matches 8 bases. J was trimmed by 4 bases and V by 3 bases; bases with no gene match: 4. Germline V gene data show CDR1 as MNHEY and CDR2 as SMNVEV (reference sequence). This CDR3 has 15 residues. The CDR3 region is CASSFLRGGTGELFF. The CDR3 nucleotides are TGTGCCAGCAGTTTTCTACGGGGGGGCACCGGGGAGCTGTTTTTT.